This TCR beta chain was identified during a study of blood T cells in healthy people across ages. Next came a second PCR, run for about 7 to 12 cycles, which used a sample-barcoded 5' primer along with a J-beta primer mix. TCRdb re-analysed the 5' RACE reads in MiXCR, keeping a single row per CDR3 protein. In the table there are 850,000 to 950,000 distinct CDR3 sequences, around 26% of which are singletons. This clonotype occurred many times. CDR1 SEHNR and CDR2 FQNEAQ come from the germline V gene (reference sequence). CDR3 length: 15 amino acids. V was clipped by 0 bases and J by 6 bases; unmatched bases: 2.

The rearrangement uses TRBV7-9 and TRBJ2-1; TRBD2 matches 10 bases. This clonotype originated in a woman over 75 in good health. Material: blood. The CDR3, as DNA: TGTGCCAGCAGCTTAGCAGCGGGGGGGCCCAATGAGCAGTTCTTC. Protein product: CASSLAAGGPNEQFF.